These 19 T cell receptor beta chains were all obtained from the same sample, sequenced in a study of blood T cell repertoires in COVID-19. Produced via immunoSEQ multiplex PCR; TCRdb's table is partial and in-frame only. In the table there are some 150,000 clones, roughly 90% of which are singletons. Specimen: peripheral blood. Every receptor here comes from a man between 60 and 75 years old with acute or convalescent COVID-19.

This clone was recorded only once. The gene calls are TRBV21-1 and TRBJ2-5; the table assigns TRBD1, which was not confirmed against the DNA. TRBV21-1 is recorded as a pseudogene. This CDR3 is built from 18 residues. CDR3 DNA: TGTGCCAGCAGCATAAGGGGGGTGGACAGGCCGTACCAAGAGACCCAGTACTTC. It encodes CASSIRGVDRPYQETQYF.

The chain recombines TRBV20-1 with TRBJ1-1; D gene uncertain. V lost 6 bases, J lost 8 bases, and 10 bases lay in between. This CDR3 has 10 amino acids. In germline, CDR1 is DFQATT, CDR2 SNEGSKA (reference sequence). In DNA form, the CDR3 reads TGCAGTGCCGCAGGCTCGGAAGCTTTCTTT. Amino acids: CSAAGSEAFF.

In this sample, this clone turned up once. The V gene is TRBV2, the J gene TRBJ1-5; D is perhaps TRBD1 (5 bases). From germline, CDR1 is SNHLY and CDR2 FYNNEI. Trimming stripped 8 bases from V and 4 bases from J, with 18 bases between. CDR3 length equals 15 residues. For the CDR3, the DNA is TGTGCCAGCGCCGGGGGAACCCTGGAAAATCAGCCCCAGCATTTT. As protein: CASAGGTLENQPQHF.

The J gene is TRBJ2-2, the V gene TRBV5-1; perhaps TRBD1 as D (6 bases). The V end lost 5 bases, the J end lost 1 base, and 15 bases lay between the germline ends. In germline, CDR1 is SGHRS, CDR2 YFSETQ. The CDR3 runs 16 residues. Here the CDR3 reads CASRPPGTLNTGELFF. In DNA form, the CDR3 reads TGCGCCAGCAGACCACCCGGGACACTGAACACCGGGGAGCTGTTTTTT.

This chain connects TRBV18 to TRBJ1-1; tentatively, D is TRBD1 (5 bases). This CDR3 has 16 residues. Germline values: CDR1 KGHSH, CDR2 LQKENI. V gave up 3 bases and J gave up 4 bases, with 18 bases separating them. CDR3 residues: CASSPNTAGGSTEAFF. The DNA for the CDR3 is TGTGCCAGCTCACCTAACACTGCCGGGGGGAGCACTGAAGCTTTCTTT.

The rearrangement links TRBV7-2 to TRBJ1-5; TRBD1 might be the D (6 bases). The CDR3 is made up of 16 amino acids. Between the trimmed V and J ends, which lost 5 bases and 1 base, there was a span of 15 bases. The V gene's germline CDR1 is SGHTA and CDR2 FQGNSA. In DNA, the CDR3 is TGTGCCAGCAGCCCGCAGGGGAGCACAAGCAATCAGCCCCAGCATTTT. It codes for CASSPQGSTSNQPQHF.

V usage is TRBV5-1 and J usage is TRBJ2-1; 10 bases line up with TRBD2. Per the germline V gene, CDR1 is SGHRS and CDR2 is YFSETQ. The CDR3 spans 16 residues. V shed 1 base and J 6 bases; nucleotides not matched to a gene: 7. The CDR3 sequence is CASSLSLAGELNEQFF. Here the CDR3 DNA reads TGCGCCAGCAGCTTGTCCCTAGCGGGGGAGCTCAATGAGCAGTTCTTC.

As regards this clone: The same CDR3 can be traced to other DNA sequences in this sample. The rearrangement links TRBV19 to TRBJ2-3, with a tentative D call TRBD1 (6 bases). Trimming took off 3 bases at V and 2 bases at J, with 12 bases between the two ends. CDR1 and CDR2 (germline): LNHDA, SQIVND (reference sequence). There are 15 residues in the CDR3. The chain's CDR3 is CASSIGRGHTDTQYF. The CDR3 DNA sequence: TGTGCCAGTAGTATTGGACGGGGACACACAGATACGCAGTATTTT. Full variable domain (missing parts from reference TRBV19 and TRBJ2-3): DGGITQSPKYLFRKEGQNVTLSCEQNLNHDAMYWYRQDPGQGLRLIYYSQIVNDFQKGDIAEGYSVSREKKESFPLTVTSAQKNPTAFYLCASSIGRGHTDTQYFGPGTRLTVL.

The V and J genes are TRBV6-1 and TRBJ1-5; TRBD1 might be the D (6 bases). The CDR3 is 18 amino acids. Germline V gene sequence: CDR1 MNHNS, CDR2 SASEGT. V was trimmed by 2 bases and J by 1 base, leaving 18 bases between them. The CDR3 DNA reads TGTGCCAGCAGTGAACGGAGTAGACAGGAGTTAAGCAATCAGCCCCAGCATTTT. Translating gives CASSERSRQELSNQPQHF.

This chain connects TRBV23-1 to TRBJ2-7; 8 bases line up with TRBD2. TRBV23-1 is given ORF status, its function remaining uncertain. V lost 2 bases, J lost 2 bases, and 2 bases stayed unmatched. The length of the CDR3 is 14 residues. This CDR3 reads CASSQKRGPYEQYF. The CDR3 DNA sequence: TGCGCCAGCAGTCAAAAGCGGGGGCCCTACGAGCAGTACTTC.

The gene calls are TRBV12-5 and TRBJ2-7; 10 nucleotides align to TRBD1. Germline V gene data show CDR1 as LGHNT and CDR2 as FRNRAP. The V segment lost 0 bases and the J segment 6 bases; nucleotides outside the gene matches: 8. This CDR3 comprises 16 residues. The CDR3 DNA sequence: TGTGCTAGTGGTTTGGTACTCCGACAGGGGGCGGGCGAGCAGTACTTC. Encoded protein: CASGLVLRQGAGEQYF.

The chain couples TRBV11-2 to TRBJ1-3; 7 positions agree with TRBD1. This CDR3 spans 19 amino acids. Germline V gives CDR1 SGHAT, CDR2 FQNNGV. After removal of 0 bases from V and 0 bases from J, the junction contained 11 bases not matched to a gene. The CDR3 region is CASSLDRRRQGLSGNTIYF. CDR3 coding DNA: TGTGCCAGCAGCTTAGATCGAAGGAGACAGGGCCTCTCTGGAAACACCATATATTTT. Variable domain in full (rest from reference TRBV11-2 and TRBJ1-3): EAGVAQSPRYKIIEKRQSVAFWCNPISGHATLYWYQQILGQGPKLLIQFQNNGVVDDSQLPKDRFSAERLKGVDSTLKIQPAKLEDSAVYLCASSLDRRRQGLSGNTIYFGEGSWLTVV.

In this sample, this clone turned up once. The chain couples TRBV7-2 to TRBJ1-5; D possibly corresponds to TRBD1 (6 bases). Trimming shortened V by 1 base and J by 5 bases, and 15 bases separated the two germline ends. Germline CDR1 is SGHTA and CDR2 is FQGNSA. CDR3 size: 16 residues. DNA of the CDR3: TGTGCCAGCAGCTTAGGTCCCAGGGGAAGTTATCAGCCCCAGCATTTT. Translation: CASSLGPRGSYQPQHF.

The CDR3 protein is CASGTGQRSSYEQYF. Here the CDR3 DNA reads TGTGCTAGTGGCACCGGACAGAGGAGCTCCTACGAGCAGTACTTC. This chain links TRBV12-5 with TRBJ2-7; D may be TRBD1 (6 bases). The V end lost 6 bases, the J end lost 0 bases, and 15 bases lay between the germline ends. This CDR3 spans 15 amino acids. Germline loops: CDR1 LGHNT, CDR2 FRNRAP.

The CDR3 is CASSPQGPGLTNTGELFF. CDR3 bases: TGCGCCAGCAGCCCCCAAGGACCGGGACTAACGAACACCGGGGAGCTGTTTTTT. The chain couples TRBV4-3 to TRBJ2-2; 7 nucleotides align to TRBD2. Looked up from germline, CDR1 is LGHNA and CDR2 is YSLEER. This CDR3 has 18 amino acids. V shed 4 bases, J shed 0 bases, and the junction held 11 bases outside the gene matches.

The rearrangement uses TRBV9 and TRBJ2-5; 8 bases align to TRBD1. Per germline, CDR1 SGDLS and CDR2 YYNGEE. The CDR3 is 15 amino acids. Trimming at V came to 5 bases and at J to 6 bases, leaving 12 bases not matched to a gene. The CDR3 is CASSEGQAMGQTQYF. CDR3 bases: TGTGCCAGCAGTGAGGGACAGGCAATGGGGCAGACCCAGTACTTC.

The V and J genes are TRBV5-8 and TRBJ2-6, with a tentative D call TRBD2 (6 bases). The CDR3 contains 15 residues. CDR1 and CDR2 from the germline V gene are SGHTS and YDEGEE. Trimming removed 4 bases at V and 2 bases at J, with 10 bases between. The CDR3 spells CASSPAGTGANVLTF. DNA for the CDR3: TGTGCCAGCAGCCCGGCGGGGACTGGGGCCAACGTCCTGACTTTC.

The count of this clone is one. This sequence joins TRBV5-1 and TRBJ1-1; D might be TRBD1 (5 bases). The CDR3 extends over 14 amino acids. The V and J ends lost 0 bases and 5 bases respectively, with 11 bases between them. Germline V gene lookup returns CDR1 SGHRS and CDR2 YFSETQ. DNA of the CDR3: TGCGCCAGCAGCTTGGTAGGGGCGTCGACTGAAGCTTTCTTT. Translating it yields CASSLVGASTEAFF.

This clone has only a few counts. The chain combines TRBV18 with TRBJ1-1, with D unclear. Germline V gives CDR1 KGHSH, CDR2 LQKENI. The CDR3 contains 14 residues. Trimming cost V 2 bases and J 2 bases, with 9 bases left between them. CDR3 residues: CASSPNRGNTEAFF. In nucleotides, the CDR3 is TGTGCCAGCTCACCAAATCGGGGAAACACTGAAGCTTTCTTT.